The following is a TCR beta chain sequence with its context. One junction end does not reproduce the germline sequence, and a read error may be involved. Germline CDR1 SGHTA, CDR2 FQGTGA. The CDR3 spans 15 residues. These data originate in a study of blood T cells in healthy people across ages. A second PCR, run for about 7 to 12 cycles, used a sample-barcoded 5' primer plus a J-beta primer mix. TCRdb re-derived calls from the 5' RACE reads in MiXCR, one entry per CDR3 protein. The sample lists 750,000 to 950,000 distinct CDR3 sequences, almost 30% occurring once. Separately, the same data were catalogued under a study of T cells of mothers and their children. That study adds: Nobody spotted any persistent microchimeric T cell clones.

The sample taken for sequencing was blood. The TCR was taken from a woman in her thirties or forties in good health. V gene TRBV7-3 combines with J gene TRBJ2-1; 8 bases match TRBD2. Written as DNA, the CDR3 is TGTGCCAACAGCTTACGCCTCGGGACTAGGAATGAGCAGTTCTTC. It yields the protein CANSLRLGTRNEQFF.